This TCR beta chain came from a study of shared clonotypes between healthy human individuals. Looking at the study overall: There were three CD4 naive, three CD4 memory, two CD8 naive and one CD8 memory plates per donor.

Naivety among CD8 cells was defined by CD45RO negativity and positive CCR7 selection, thereby excluding terminally differentiated effector memory CD45RA+ cells. Everyone who donated was a Caucasian adult who lived in Nashville, Tennessee. Assay used: immunoSEQ multiplex PCR; TCRdb lists only in-frame clones, some missing. The data hold about 2 million clones, with roughly 95% observed a single time. This clone showed up just once. What it binds is unknown. Other DNA sequences within the sample encode an identical CDR3. This CDR3 has 13 amino acids. The trim removed 6 bases at V and 0 bases at J, leaving 5 bases unmatched. The germline V gene has CDR1 SQVTM and CDR2 ANQGSEA. Study-wide results and limits: The sharing of 5% to 6.5% of naive CD4 clonotypes was seen across a handful of donors.

This TCR derives from a man younger than 35 in good health. The chain links TRBV29-1 to TRBJ2-7; TRBD1 agrees at 7 bases. The sequenced material came from naive CD8+ T cells sorted from blood. Here the CDR3 reads CSVARDSSYEQYF. The CDR3 nucleotides read TGCAGCGTCGCAAGGGACAGCTCCTACGAGCAGTACTTC.